This is a list of T cell receptor beta chains from one sample in a study of T cells in Graves' hyperthyroidism and ophthalmopathy. TCRdb used MiXCR to reprocess the multiplex PCR reads, holding one entry per CDR3 protein. Found here are about 400,000 distinct CDR3 sequences, just under 15% of them singletons; the top ten hold about 33%. Sequenced sample: blood. These receptors were obtained from a woman aged 25 to 39 with Graves' hyperthyroidism. Each CDR3 is given with its conserved first and last residue. A D gene is named only where the DNA matches it firmly. Clone size appears in some rows only: once, few, many, or a class for an expanded clone.

clone_size j_call d_call v_call cdr3_aa cdr3_nt
many TRBJ2-2 TRBD1 TRBV28 CASSDPGQGNTGELFF TGTGCCAGCAGTGACCCGGGACAGGGGAACACCGGGGAGCTGTTTTTT
many TRBJ2-5 TRBD2 TRBV7-8 CASSLPTSGEETQYF TGTGCCAGCAGCTTACCGACTAGCGGGGAAGAGACCCAGTACTTC
many TRBJ2-5 - TRBV20-1 CSARPLIGGETQYF TGCAGTGCTAGACCCTTAATTGGGGGGGAGACCCAGTACTTC
few TRBJ2-5 - TRBV20-1 CSARDGAVNWETQYF TGCAGTGCTAGAGATGGAGCGGTGAATTGGGAGACCCAGTACTTC
few TRBJ1-6 - TRBV20-1 CSASEGQGDWGSPLHF TGCAGTGCTAGTGAGGGGCAGGGAGATTGGGGTTCACCCCTCCACTTT
- TRBJ1-3 - TRBV11-2 CASSLESVPGRGGNTIYF TGTGCCAGCAGCTTAGAGTCCGTCCCTGGCAGGGGAGGAAACACCATATATTTT
many TRBJ1-1 - TRBV12-3/TRBV12-4 CASSLAGFTEAFF TGCGCCAGCAGCTTGGCAGGGTTCACTGAAGCTTTCTTT
many TRBJ1-2 - TRBV30 CAWGAARVYGYTF TGTGCCTGGGGTGCGGCCAGGGTCTATGGCTACACCTTC
- TRBJ1-2 - TRBV10-3 CAISELLNYGYTF TGTGCCATCAGTGAATTACTGAACTATGGCTACACCTTC
few TRBJ2-3 TRBD2 TRBV6-1 CASSASGTDTQYF TGTGCCAGCAGTGCTAGCGGGACAGATACGCAGTATTTT
- TRBJ1-5 - TRBV12-3/TRBV12-4 CASSLVPSNQPQHF TGTGCCAGCAGTTTAGTGCCGAGTAATCAGCCCCAGCATTTT
few TRBJ2-5 - TRBV19 CASSIFLGSSQETQYF TGTGCCAGTAGTATTTTCCTGGGCAGCAGCCAAGAGACCCAGTACTTC
- TRBJ2-2 TRBD1 TRBV29-1 CSVGMMTGRNTGELFF TGCAGCGTTGGTATGATGACAGGGCGGAACACCGGGGAGCTGTTTTTT
- TRBJ2-2 - TRBV20-1 CSARESRDVGELFF TGCAGTGCTAGAGAGAGCAGGGATGTCGGGGAGCTGTTTTTT
- TRBJ2-3 TRBD2 TRBV28 CASSDPAGGRTDTQYF TGTGCCAGCAGTGATCCGGCGGGAGGAAGGACAGATACGCAGTATTTT
- TRBJ2-5 - TRBV20-1 CSARGQHRETQYF TGCAGTGCTAGAGGTCAGCATAGAGAGACCCAGTACTTC
few TRBJ1-2 - TRBV15 CATSRDLGSTANYGYTF TGTGCCACCAGCAGAGATCTAGGGTCCACGGCCAACTATGGCTACACCTTC
- TRBJ2-4 TRBD2 TRBV14 CASSLRSSGIRNIQYF TGTGCCAGCAGCCTACGAAGTAGCGGGATTAGAAACATTCAGTACTTC
- TRBJ2-5 - TRBV10-3 CAISESGQQETQYF TGTGCCATCAGTGAGTCCGGCCAGCAAGAGACCCAGTACTTC
many TRBJ2-3 TRBD1 TRBV4-1 CASSRSVGQGTDTQYF TGCGCCAGCAGCCGAAGTGTGGGACAGGGGACAGATACGCAGTATTTT
many TRBJ2-5 - TRBV7-9 CASSISLTTQETQYF TGTGCCAGCAGCATAAGCTTAACAACCCAAGAGACCCAGTACTTC
many TRBJ1-1 - TRBV27 CASRNRVGNTEAFF TGTGCCAGCAGAAACAGGGTGGGTAACACTGAAGCTTTCTTT
- TRBJ2-7 - TRBV29-1 CSALRTDPSYEQYF TGCAGCGCCCTCAGGACAGACCCATCCTACGAGCAGTACTTC
- TRBJ1-1 TRBD1 TRBV6-5 CASSYSRTGLSNTEAFF TGTGCCAGCAGTTACTCTAGGACAGGCCTTTCCAACACTGAAGCTTTCTTT
- TRBJ1-4 - TRBV7-2 CASSLAPSTANEKLFF TGTGCCAGCAGCTTAGCGCCGAGCACGGCTAATGAAAAACTGTTTTTT
few TRBJ1-5 TRBD1 TRBV10-2 CASSWTGPNQPQHF TGCGCCAGCAGTTGGACAGGTCCTAATCAGCCCCAGCATTTT
- TRBJ2-1 TRBD1 TRBV5-1 CASSSGQASYNEQFF TGCGCCAGCAGCTCTGGACAGGCTTCCTACAATGAGCAGTTCTTC
many TRBJ1-2 - TRBV15 CATSLDRANYGYTF TGTGCCACCAGTCTGGACAGAGCTAACTATGGCTACACCTTC
- TRBJ1-1 TRBD1 TRBV4-2 CASSQIGTGTEAFF TGTGCCAGCAGCCAGATCGGGACAGGGACTGAAGCTTTCTTT
- TRBJ1-1 - TRBV10-3 CAISRGQLNTEAFF TGTGCCATCAGTCGAGGACAGTTGAACACTGAAGCTTTCTTT
- TRBJ1-2 TRBD1 TRBV6-1 CASSDKTGGYGYTF TGTGCCAGCAGTGACAAGACAGGGGGCTATGGCTACACCTTC
many TRBJ1-2 - TRBV20-1 CSAPTVNYGYTF TGCAGTGCTCCAACAGTGAACTATGGCTACACCTTC
many TRBJ2-1 - TRBV7-3 CASSLTPTKGEQFF TGTGCCAGCAGCTTAACGCCTACTAAGGGTGAGCAGTTCTTC
many TRBJ2-5 TRBD1 TRBV27 CASSFGTGGRETQYF TGTGCCAGCAGTTTCGGAACAGGGGGCCGGGAGACCCAGTACTTC
many TRBJ1-1 - TRBV6-1 CASSELLGLAFF TGTGCCAGCAGTGAGCTCCTAGGTTTGGCTTTCTTT
- TRBJ2-7 - TRBV4-2 CASSQESGEQYF TGTGCCAGCAGCCAGGAGAGCGGGGAGCAGTACTTC
many TRBJ2-1 - TRBV20-1 CSALLKQGMAHNEQFF TGCAGTGCTCTTCTGAAACAGGGTATGGCGCACAATGAGCAGTTCTTC
many TRBJ1-1 - TRBV6-1 CASTYGGGKWENTEAFF TGTGCCAGCACCTACGGCGGTGGGAAATGGGAGAACACTGAAGCTTTCTTT
- TRBJ1-2 - TRBV10-1 CASSESIGYGYTF TGCGCCAGCAGTGAGTCGATTGGCTATGGCTACACCTTC
- TRBJ2-3 - TRBV3-1 CAGSHLGTNTDTQYF TGTGCCGGCAGCCACTTGGGAACCAACACAGATACGCAGTATTTT
few TRBJ1-1 - TRBV2 CASVQVMNTEAFF TGTGCCAGCGTCCAGGTCATGAACACTGAAGCTTTCTTT
few TRBJ2-1 - TRBV5-4 CASSLDTGTSNEQFF TGTGCCAGCAGCTTGGATACGGGAACGAGCAATGAGCAGTTCTTC
- TRBJ2-7 - TRBV7-8 CASSPPTGRSYEQYF TGTGCCAGCAGCCCCCCCACAGGAAGGTCCTACGAGCAGTACTTC
- TRBJ2-7 - TRBV2 CASNRERGAYEQYF TGTGCCAGCAACCGGGAGCGAGGTGCCTACGAGCAGTACTTC
- TRBJ1-1 - TRBV3-1 CASSQVEGNTEASF TGTGCCAGCAGCCAAGTAGAGGGGAACACTGAGGCTTCCTTT
few TRBJ2-6 - TRBV6-8 CASSYQPSGANVLTF TGTGCCAGCAGCTACCAGCCCTCTGGGGCCAACGTCCTGACTTTC
many TRBJ2-7 - TRBV20-1 CSVWVAASYEQYF TGCAGTGTGTGGGTAGCGGCTTCCTACGAGCAGTACTTC
few TRBJ1-3 - TRBV15 CATSRDRGSGNTIYF TGTGCCACCAGCAGAGACAGGGGCTCTGGAAACACCATATATTTT
many TRBJ2-5 - TRBV10-3 CAISTDRRQETQYF TGTGCCATCAGCACCGACAGGCGACAAGAGACCCAGTACTTC
many TRBJ2-5 - TRBV12-3/TRBV12-4 CASSFYGGETQYF TGTGCCAGCAGTTTTTACGGCGGGGAGACCCAGTACTTC